Detailed here is one T cell receptor beta chain. These data originate in a study of blood T cell repertoires in COVID-19. The germline V gene encodes CDR1 LGHDT and CDR2 YNNKEL (reference sequence). This CDR3 has 16 amino acids. With V trimmed by 4 bases and J by 0 bases, 6 bases remained unmatched. Clones were sequenced by immunoSEQ multiplex PCR, and TCRdb holds only the in-frame ones, with some missing. This sample has almost 350,000 clones, with approximately 89% found just once. The TCR comes from a woman aged 55-75 years with COVID-19, enrolled during active disease. The sample taken for sequencing was peripheral blood. The J gene is TRBJ1-3, the V gene TRBV3-1 (or the pseudogene TRBV3-2); TRBD1 aligns across 7 bases. The CDR3 DNA is TGTGCCAGCAGCCCAGAGTCAGGGGGCTCTGGAAACACCATATATTTT. It translates to CASSPESGGSGNTIYF.